These 23 T cell receptor beta chains were sequenced from one sample in a study of CD8 T cells in ankylosing spondylitis. General study findings and limits: In ankylosing spondylitis blood, a motif of roughly eight highly homologous TCR beta variants appeared characteristic.

Using its own MiXCR run on the 5' RACE reads, TCRdb lists one record per CDR3 protein. This sample has some 840,000 distinct CDR3 sequences, with 12% found just once. For these TCRs, the target antigens are not known. The specimen was blood, either unsorted or a sorted T cell fraction (not recorded which). These receptors were taken from a male donor with ankylosing spondylitis.

This clonotype has a handful of counts. Written as DNA, the CDR3 is TGTGCCAGCAAGGGTCAGGGCCCGTACGAGCAGTACTTC. Translated, it gives CASKGQGPYEQYF. V and J are TRBV6-1 and TRBJ2-7, with D maybe TRBD1 (5 bases). CDR1 is MNHNS, CDR2 SASEGT, per germline. This CDR3 spans 13 amino acids. The ends were cut back, 7 bases at V and 4 bases at J, with 14 bases in the middle.

This clonotype has a handful of counts. An end of the junction differs from the germline gene, which may be a read error. The chain recombines TRBV28 with TRBJ2-7, with 10 bases that match TRBD1. CDR3 length equals 14 residues. CDR1 is MDHEN, CDR2 SYDVKM, per germline. The CDR3 protein is CASIDAWDRGSPCF. The CDR3 nucleotides read TGTGCCAGCATAGACGCATGGGACAGGGGATCTCCTTGCTTC.

This clonotype was seen many times. The chain joins TRBV5-1 to TRBJ1-2; 8 bases agree with TRBD1. The CDR3 loop spans 14 amino acids. Per the germline V gene, CDR1 is SGHRS and CDR2 is YFSETQ. The V gene end was trimmed by 4 bases and the J gene end by 3 bases; junction bases not matched to a gene: 5. As DNA, the CDR3 is TGCGCCAGCAGCATCCGGGACAGGTACTATGGCTACACCTTC. Residues: CASSIRDRYYGYTF.

The gene calls are TRBV4-3 and TRBJ2-4, with unresolved D. The CDR3 is 17 amino acids. The V and J ends lost 0 bases and 0 bases respectively, with 12 bases between them. From germline, CDR1 is LGHNA and CDR2 YSLEER. As DNA, the CDR3 is TGCGCCAGCAGCCAAGATTCCCGGGCCCTAGCCAAAAACATTCAGTACTTC. As protein: CASSQDSRALAKNIQYF.

This clonotype was observed many times. The chain combines TRBV29-1 with TRBJ1-4; D ambiguous. Germline-derived CDR1 and CDR2 are SQVTM and ANQGSEA. Deletions cut 4 bases from V and 6 bases from J, with 12 bases between. The CDR3 covers 13 residues. CDR3 sequence: CSVAKGVDEKLFF. In DNA form, the CDR3 reads TGCAGCGTTGCGAAGGGAGTCGATGAAAAACTGTTTTTT. Full variable domain (rest looked up from reference TRBV29-1 and TRBJ1-4): SAVISQKPSRDICQRGTSLTIQCQVDSQVTMMFWYRQQPGQSLTLIATANQGSEATYESGFVIDKFPISRPNLTFSTLTVSNMSPEDSSIYLCSVAKGVDEKLFFGSGTQLSVL.

The genes are TRBV5-5 and TRBJ2-7; D gene unclear. Per germline, CDR1 SGHKS and CDR2 YYEKEE (reference sequence). Trimming took off 4 bases at V and 2 bases at J, with 13 bases between the two ends. There are 14 residues in the CDR3. CDR3 sequence reads: CASSPLRSPYEQYF. For the CDR3, the DNA is TGTGCCAGCAGCCCGCTACGCTCTCCCTACGAGCAGTACTTC.

This clonotype has just a few counts. The chain has TRBV7-9 and TRBJ1-5, with TRBD1 identical over 8 bases. The CDR3 contains 13 residues. The V segment lost 3 bases and the J segment 7 bases; nucleotides outside the gene matches: 2. Germline V gene sequence: CDR1 SEHNR, CDR2 FQNEAQ (reference sequence). CDR3 in DNA: TGTGCCAGCAGCTTTTCAGGGGGCCAGCCCCAGCATTTT. This gives the protein CASSFSGGQPQHF.

The table lists this clonotype with many counts. The J gene is TRBJ2-7, the V gene TRBV5-1; TRBD1 is a possible D gene (6 bases). The CDR3 loop spans 15 amino acids. With 2 bases removed from V and 3 bases from J, the gap between germline ends came to 15 bases. In germline, CDR1 is SGHRS, CDR2 YFSETQ. This CDR3 is CASSLQGATYYEQYF. The CDR3 DNA follows: TGCGCCAGCAGCTTACAGGGAGCAACCTACTACGAGCAGTACTTC.

This clonotype was observed at least ten times. The CDR3 nucleotides read TGTGCCAGCAGCTCACGGGGGGTCAGCACAGATACGCAGTATTTT. Translation gives CASSSRGVSTDTQYF. The chain recombines TRBV7-2 with TRBJ2-3; 7 bases match TRBD2. The V segment lost 4 bases and the J segment 0 bases; nucleotides outside the gene matches: 4. Germline V gene data show CDR1 as SGHTA and CDR2 as FQGNSA. This CDR3 has 15 residues.

This clonotype was counted many times. This chain uses TRBV12-3 or TRBV12-4 with TRBJ1-1, with TRBD1 identical over 7 bases. The CDR3 sequence is 13 residues long. V was pared by 7 bases and J by 7 bases, with 9 bases of the junction left unmatched. The CDR3 region is CASTSTGRSEAFF. The CDR3 coding sequence is TGTGCCAGCACCTCGACAGGGAGGAGTGAAGCTTTCTTT.

This clonotype was observed a few times. The V and J genes are TRBV10-3 and TRBJ2-6; 10 nucleotides line up with TRBD1. The CDR3 consists of 18 residues. V was clipped by 6 bases and J by 0 bases; unmatched bases: 8. Germline CDR1 reads ENHRY; CDR2 reads SYGVKD. CDR3 protein: CAISGWTGGFSGANVLTF. The DNA of the CDR3 is TGTGCCATCAGCGGTTGGACAGGGGGATTCTCTGGGGCCAACGTCCTGACTTTC.

This clonotype was counted at least ten times. This chain joins TRBV18 and TRBJ2-3; TRBD2 is a possible D gene (5 bases). The CDR3 sequence is 15 residues long. The germline V gene encodes CDR1 KGHSH and CDR2 LQKENI. V dropped 2 bases and J dropped 5 bases, with 14 bases sitting between them. DNA for the CDR3: TGTGCCAGCTCACCATCGACTGAACTAGGAGATACGCAGTATTTT. This gives the protein CASSPSTELGDTQYF.

This clonotype was observed at least ten times. This chain uses TRBV7-2 with TRBJ2-5, with D perhaps matching TRBD1 or TRBD2 (6 bases each). In germline, CDR1 is SGHTA, CDR2 FQGNSA. There are 16 residues in the CDR3. V was pared by 0 bases and J by 4 bases, with 15 bases between. In DNA form, the CDR3 reads TGTGCCAGCAGCTTAGCGCTAGGGGGAGGAAGAGAGACCCAGTACTTC. It is translated as CASSLALGGGRETQYF.

This clonotype occurred a few times. This chain uses TRBV5-1 with TRBJ1-1; D remains unclear. The ends were cut back, 0 bases at V and 3 bases at J, with 12 bases in the middle. Germline-derived CDR1 and CDR2 are SGHRS and YFSETQ. There are 15 residues in the CDR3. CDR3 in DNA: TGCGCCAGCAGCTTGGAGCCGGGTTCGTACACTGAAGCTTTCTTT. Translation: CASSLEPGSYTEAFF.

The chain has TRBV7-2 and TRBJ2-3, with D perhaps TRBD2 (5 bases). The CDR3 length is 15 residues. Germline V gives CDR1 SGHTA, CDR2 FQGNSA. V lost 0 bases and J 3 bases, leaving 10 bases between the germline ends. The CDR3: CASSLAAWTTDTQYF. The CDR3 DNA reads TGTGCCAGCAGCTTAGCAGCGTGGACTACAGATACGCAGTATTTT.

This clonotype was seen repeatedly, ten times or more. The chain carries TRBV6-1 and TRBJ1-3; no clear D. V was cut by 6 bases and J by 3 bases, with 18 bases left in between. CDR1 is MNHNS and CDR2 is SASEGT in the germline V gene. The CDR3 sequence is 16 residues long. The CDR3 DNA follows: TGTGCCAGCAGCTCTAGCGCGAGGGCAGGTGGAAACACCATATATTTT. This gives the protein CASSSSARAGGNTIYF.

This clonotype was picked up many times. The chain joins TRBV20-1 to TRBJ2-3, with TRBD2 matching over 10 bases. Germline trimming cut 7 bases from V and 2 bases from J; bases unmatched to any gene: 3. Germline V gene data show CDR1 as DFQATT and CDR2 as SNEGSKA (reference sequence). The CDR3 runs to 13 residues. The CDR3: CSGTSGYTDTQYF. The CDR3 DNA reads as TGCAGTGGGACTAGCGGCTACACAGATACGCAGTATTTT.

A few counts support this clonotype. This chain connects TRBV7-2 to TRBJ2-2; possibly TRBD2 for D (6 bases). Trimming stripped 4 bases from V and 0 bases from J, with 12 bases between. Germline CDR1 SGHTA, CDR2 FQGNSA. This CDR3 comprises 16 residues. CDR3 sequence: CASSSTSTSNTGELFF. CDR3 nucleotides: TGTGCCAGCAGCTCCACTAGCACTTCGAACACCGGGGAGCTGTTTTTT.

This clonotype was detected a few times. This chain uses TRBV20-1 with TRBJ2-2, with D maybe TRBD2 (6 bases). The CDR3 is made up of 15 amino acids. Trimming removed 0 bases at V and 7 bases at J, with 15 bases between. Looked up from germline, CDR1 is DFQATT and CDR2 is SNEGSKA (reference sequence). CDR3 DNA sequence: TGCAGTGCTAGAGAGGGAGGCAGCGGAGTCGGGGAGCTGTTTTTT. It is translated as CSAREGGSGVGELFF.

The CDR3 reads CASSLRQGYYNEQFF. CDR3 sequence (DNA): TGTGCCAGCAGCTTAAGACAGGGTTACTACAATGAGCAGTTCTTC. The gene calls are TRBV11-2 and TRBJ2-1; 7 bases agree with TRBD1. V shed 2 bases and J 3 bases; nucleotides not matched to a gene: 4. The length of the CDR3 is 15 residues. In germline, CDR1 is SGHAT, CDR2 FQNNGV.

This chain joins TRBV18 and TRBJ2-7, with 11 positions matching TRBD2. J gave up 1 base and V 5 bases, and 13 bases lay outside the gene matches. The length of the CDR3 is 18 residues. Germline lookup yields CDR1 KGHSH and CDR2 LQKENI. The CDR3 is CASSTKGTSGIWSYEQYF. The CDR3 coding sequence is TGTGCCAGCTCAACCAAGGGGACTAGCGGAATTTGGTCCTACGAGCAGTACTTC. Complete variable domain (other parts from reference TRBV18 and TRBJ2-7): NAGVMQNPRHLVRRRGQEARLRCSPMKGHSHVYWYRQLPEEGLKFMVYLQKENIIDESGMPKERFSAEFPKEGPSILRIQQVVRGDSAAYFCASSTKGTSGIWSYEQYFGPGTRLTVT.

Many counts were recorded for this clonotype. The chain recombines TRBV12-3 or TRBV12-4 with TRBJ1-2; TRBD1 agrees at 9 bases. V lost 6 bases and J lost 6; bases outside the gene matches: 5. This CDR3 contains 13 residues. CDR3 coding DNA: TGTGCCAGCAGATCGGACAGGGGAAATGGCTACACCTTC. This sequence encodes CASRSDRGNGYTF.

There are a few counts of this clonotype. CDR3 loop: CASSQGSETYNEQFF. For the CDR3, the DNA is TGCGCCAGCAGCCAAGGCTCGGAAACCTACAATGAGCAGTTCTTC. The genes are TRBV4-3 and TRBJ2-1; D is unresolved. The V and J ends lost 1 base and 2 bases respectively, with 9 bases between them. Germline CDR1 is LGHNA and CDR2 is YSLEER. The CDR3 is 15 residues long.